This TCR beta chain is from a study of cytomegalovirus exposure and HLA in healthy donors. This table comes from immunoSEQ multiplex PCR, and its TCRdb copy is limited to in-frame clones, with some not included. The sample yields more than 90,000 clones, approximately 90% seen once. Germline V lookup: CDR1 KGHSH, CDR2 LQKENI. V lost 5 bases and J lost 0; bases outside the gene matches: 6. This CDR3 is built from 17 residues. The count of this clone is one. This sequence was found in a young man in good health and CMV-seropositive. The V call is TRBV18, the J call TRBJ2-6, with 8 positions matching TRBD1. Specimen: PBMCs. The CDR3 DNA follows: TGTGCCAGCTCAACAGGGGGACTCCACTCTGGGGCCAACGTCCTGACTTTC. As protein: CASSTGGLHSGANVLTF.